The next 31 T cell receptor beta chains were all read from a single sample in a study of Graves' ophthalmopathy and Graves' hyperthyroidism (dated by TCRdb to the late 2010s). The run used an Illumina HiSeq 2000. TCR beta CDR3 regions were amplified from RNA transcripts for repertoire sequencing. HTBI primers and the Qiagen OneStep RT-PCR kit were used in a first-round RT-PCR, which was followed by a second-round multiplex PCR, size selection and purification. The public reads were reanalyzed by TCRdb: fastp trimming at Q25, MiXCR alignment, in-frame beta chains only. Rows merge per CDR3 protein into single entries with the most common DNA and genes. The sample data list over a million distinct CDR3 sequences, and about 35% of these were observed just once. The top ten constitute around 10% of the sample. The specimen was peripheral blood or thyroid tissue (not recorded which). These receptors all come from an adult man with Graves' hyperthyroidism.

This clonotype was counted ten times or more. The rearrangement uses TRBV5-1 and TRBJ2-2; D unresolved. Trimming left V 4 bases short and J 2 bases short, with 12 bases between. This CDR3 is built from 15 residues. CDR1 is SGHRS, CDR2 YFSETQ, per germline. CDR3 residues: CASSRTSFNTGELFF. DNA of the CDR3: TGCGCCAGCAGCCGAACGTCCTTCAACACCGGGGAGCTGTTTTTT.

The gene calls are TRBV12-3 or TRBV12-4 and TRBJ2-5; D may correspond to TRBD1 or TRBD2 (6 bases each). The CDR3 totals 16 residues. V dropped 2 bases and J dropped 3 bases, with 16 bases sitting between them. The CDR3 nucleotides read TGTGCCAGCAGTTTAACGATGTCCGGGGGCGAAGAGACCCAGTACTTC. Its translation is CASSLTMSGGEETQYF.

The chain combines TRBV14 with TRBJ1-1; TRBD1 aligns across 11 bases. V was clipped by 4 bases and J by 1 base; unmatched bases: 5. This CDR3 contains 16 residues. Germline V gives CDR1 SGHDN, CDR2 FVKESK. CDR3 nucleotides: TGTGCCAGCAGCCCGGACAGGGGGCTGGAGAACACTGAAGCTTTCTTT. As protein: CASSPDRGLENTEAFF.

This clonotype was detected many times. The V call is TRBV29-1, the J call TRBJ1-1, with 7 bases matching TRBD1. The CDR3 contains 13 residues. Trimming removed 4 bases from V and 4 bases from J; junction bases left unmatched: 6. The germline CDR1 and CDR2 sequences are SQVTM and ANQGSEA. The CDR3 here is CSVAKGAVTEAFF. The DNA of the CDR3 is TGCAGCGTTGCAAAGGGGGCGGTCACTGAAGCTTTCTTT.

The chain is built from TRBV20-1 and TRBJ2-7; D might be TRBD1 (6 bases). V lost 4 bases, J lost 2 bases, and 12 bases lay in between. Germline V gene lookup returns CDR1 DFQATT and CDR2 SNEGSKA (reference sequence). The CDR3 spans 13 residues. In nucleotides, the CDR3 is TGCAGTGCTACCGAGGGGGACCCCTACGAGCAGTACTTC. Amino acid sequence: CSATEGDPYEQYF.

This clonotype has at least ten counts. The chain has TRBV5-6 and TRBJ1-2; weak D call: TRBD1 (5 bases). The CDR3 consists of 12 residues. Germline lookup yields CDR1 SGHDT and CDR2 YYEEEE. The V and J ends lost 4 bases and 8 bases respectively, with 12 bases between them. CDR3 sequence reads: CASSARDRGYTF. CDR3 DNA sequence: TGTGCCAGCAGCGCCCGGGACCGGGGCTACACCTTC.

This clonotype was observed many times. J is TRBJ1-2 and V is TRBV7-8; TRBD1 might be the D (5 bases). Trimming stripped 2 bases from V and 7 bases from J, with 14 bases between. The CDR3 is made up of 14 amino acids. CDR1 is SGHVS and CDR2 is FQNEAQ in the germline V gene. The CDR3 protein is CASSLPGRSIGYTF. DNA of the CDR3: TGTGCCAGCAGCTTACCGGGACGGAGTATTGGCTACACCTTC.

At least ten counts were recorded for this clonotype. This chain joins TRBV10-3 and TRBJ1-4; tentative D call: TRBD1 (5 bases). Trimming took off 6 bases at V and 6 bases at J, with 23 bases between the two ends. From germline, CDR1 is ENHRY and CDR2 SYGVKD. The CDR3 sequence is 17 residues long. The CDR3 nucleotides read TGTGCCATCAGCCGGGGCTTCCCGGGCACTTTTGATGAAAAACTGTTTTTT. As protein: CAISRGFPGTFDEKLFF.

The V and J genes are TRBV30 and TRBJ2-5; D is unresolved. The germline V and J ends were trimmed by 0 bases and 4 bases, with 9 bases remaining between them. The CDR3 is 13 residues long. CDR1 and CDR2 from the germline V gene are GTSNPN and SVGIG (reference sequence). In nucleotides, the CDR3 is TGTGCCTGGAGTGTATTAGATTTAGAGACCCAGTACTTC. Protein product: CAWSVLDLETQYF.

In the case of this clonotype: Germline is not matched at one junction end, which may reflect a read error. The CDR3 reads CASSPRTGGKNEQCF. The CDR3 DNA follows: TGCGCCAGCAGCCCCCGGACAGGGGGCAAGAACGAGCAGTGCTTC. V is TRBV5-1 and J is TRBJ2-7, with 11 bases identical to TRBD1. Looked up from germline, CDR1 is SGHRS and CDR2 is YFSETQ. The CDR3 runs to 15 residues.

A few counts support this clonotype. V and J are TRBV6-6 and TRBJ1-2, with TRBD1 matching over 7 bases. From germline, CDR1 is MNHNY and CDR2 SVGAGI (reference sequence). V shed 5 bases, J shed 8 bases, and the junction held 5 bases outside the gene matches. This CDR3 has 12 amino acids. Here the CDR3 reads CASSIQGEGYTF. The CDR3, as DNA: TGTGCCAGCAGTATCCAGGGGGAGGGCTACACCTTC.

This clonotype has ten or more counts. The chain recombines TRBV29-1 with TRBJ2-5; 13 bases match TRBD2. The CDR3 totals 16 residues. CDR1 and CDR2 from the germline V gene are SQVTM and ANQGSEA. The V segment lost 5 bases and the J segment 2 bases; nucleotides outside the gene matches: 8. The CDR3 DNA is TGCAGCGTTCACGGACTAGCGGGAGCTCGGCAAGAGACCCAGTACTTC. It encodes CSVHGLAGARQETQYF.

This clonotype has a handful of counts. The CDR3 spells CASSLEFTGNETQYF. The CDR3, as DNA: TGTGCCAGCAGCTTAGAATTTACAGGGAATGAGACCCAGTACTTC. The genes are TRBV13 and TRBJ2-5; tentative D call: TRBD1 (6 bases). The ends were cut back, 1 base at V and 5 bases at J, with 14 bases in the middle. The CDR3 totals 15 residues. Germline V gene lookup returns CDR1 PRHDT and CDR2 FYEKMQ (reference sequence).

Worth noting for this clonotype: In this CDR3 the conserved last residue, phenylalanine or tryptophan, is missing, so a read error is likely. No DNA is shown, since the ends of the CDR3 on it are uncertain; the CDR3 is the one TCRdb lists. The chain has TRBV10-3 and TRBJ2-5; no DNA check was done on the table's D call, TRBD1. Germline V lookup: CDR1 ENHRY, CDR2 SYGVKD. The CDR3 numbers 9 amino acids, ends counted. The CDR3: CAISSRGRT.

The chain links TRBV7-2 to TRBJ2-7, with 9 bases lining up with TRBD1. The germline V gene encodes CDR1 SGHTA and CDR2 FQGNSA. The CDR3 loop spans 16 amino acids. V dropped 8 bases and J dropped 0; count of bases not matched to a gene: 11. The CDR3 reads CASGYPGTGSSYEQYF. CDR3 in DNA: TGTGCCAGCGGTTATCCCGGGACAGGGAGCTCCTACGAGCAGTACTTC.

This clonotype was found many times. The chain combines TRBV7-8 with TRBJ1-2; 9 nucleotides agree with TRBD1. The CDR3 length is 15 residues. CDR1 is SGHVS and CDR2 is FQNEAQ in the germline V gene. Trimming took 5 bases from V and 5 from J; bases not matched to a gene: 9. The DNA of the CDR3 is TGTGCCAGCAGCGCCTCGGCCGGGACAGGGTATGGCTACACCTTC. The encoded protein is CASSASAGTGYGYTF.

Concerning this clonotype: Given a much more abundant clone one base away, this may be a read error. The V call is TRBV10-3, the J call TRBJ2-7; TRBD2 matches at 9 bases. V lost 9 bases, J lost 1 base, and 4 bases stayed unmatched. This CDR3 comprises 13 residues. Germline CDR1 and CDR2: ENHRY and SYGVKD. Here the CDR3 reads CAMRLAASYEQYF. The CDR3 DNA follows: TGTGCCATGCGACTAGCGGCATCCTACGAGCAGTACTTC.

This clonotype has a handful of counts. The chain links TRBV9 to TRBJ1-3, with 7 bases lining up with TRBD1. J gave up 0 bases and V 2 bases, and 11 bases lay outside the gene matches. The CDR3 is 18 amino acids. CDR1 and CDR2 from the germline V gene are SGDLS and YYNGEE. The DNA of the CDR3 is TGTGCCAGCAGCGTCGACCCGACAGGGACAATCTCTGGAAACACCATATATTTT. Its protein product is CASSVDPTGTISGNTIYF.

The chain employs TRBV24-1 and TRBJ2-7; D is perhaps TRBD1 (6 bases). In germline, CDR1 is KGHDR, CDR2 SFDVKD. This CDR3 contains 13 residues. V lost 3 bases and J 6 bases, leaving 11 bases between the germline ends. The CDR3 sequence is CATSDVGGLEQYF. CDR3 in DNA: TGTGCCACCAGTGATGTAGGGGGTCTCGAGCAGTACTTC.

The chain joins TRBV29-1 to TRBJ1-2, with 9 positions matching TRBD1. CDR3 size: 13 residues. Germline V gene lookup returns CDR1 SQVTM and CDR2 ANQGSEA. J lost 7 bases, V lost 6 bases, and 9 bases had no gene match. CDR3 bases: TGCAGCGTGGGCACAGGGGGCATCGTTGGCTACACCTTC. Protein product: CSVGTGGIVGYTF. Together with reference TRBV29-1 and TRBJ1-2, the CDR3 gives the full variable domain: SAVISQKPSRDICQRGTSLTIQCQVDSQVTMMFWYRQQPGQSLTLIATANQGSEATYESGFVIDKFPISRPNLTFSTLTVSNMSPEDSSIYLCSVGTGGIVGYTFGSGTRLTVV.

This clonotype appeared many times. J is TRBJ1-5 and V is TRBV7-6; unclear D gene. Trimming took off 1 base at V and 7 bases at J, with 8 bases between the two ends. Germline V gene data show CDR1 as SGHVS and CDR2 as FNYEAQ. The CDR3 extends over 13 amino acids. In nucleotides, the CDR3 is TGTGCCAGCAGCTTAGACGTCGGCCAGCCCCAGCATTTT. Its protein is CASSLDVGQPQHF.

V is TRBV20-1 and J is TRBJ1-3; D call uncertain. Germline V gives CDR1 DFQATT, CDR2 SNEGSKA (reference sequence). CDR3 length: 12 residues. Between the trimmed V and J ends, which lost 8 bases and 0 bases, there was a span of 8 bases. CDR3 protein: CSSGGSGNTIYF. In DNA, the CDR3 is TGCAGTTCCGGTGGCTCTGGAAACACCATATATTTT.

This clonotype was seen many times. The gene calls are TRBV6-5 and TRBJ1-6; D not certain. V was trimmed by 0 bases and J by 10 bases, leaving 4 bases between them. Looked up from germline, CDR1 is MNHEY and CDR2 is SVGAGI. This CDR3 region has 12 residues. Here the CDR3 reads CASSYSQSPLHF. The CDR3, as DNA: TGTGCCAGCAGTTACTCGCAATCACCCCTCCACTTT.

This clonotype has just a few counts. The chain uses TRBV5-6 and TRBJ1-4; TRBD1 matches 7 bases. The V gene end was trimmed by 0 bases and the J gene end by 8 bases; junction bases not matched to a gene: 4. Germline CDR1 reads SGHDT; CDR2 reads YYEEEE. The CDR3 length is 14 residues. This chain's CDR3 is CASSLAGGKEKLFF. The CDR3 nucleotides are TGTGCCAGCAGCTTGGCAGGGGGGAAAGAAAAACTGTTTTTT.

This chain's CDR3 is CASSHRNPRGPTF. As DNA, the CDR3 is TGTGCCAGCAGCCATCGTAACCCCAGGGGTCCGACTTTC. The chain couples TRBV7-6 to TRBJ2-6; tentative D call: TRBD1 (6 bases). V lost 5 bases and J lost 18, with 20 bases in between. Germline loops: CDR1 SGHVS, CDR2 FNYEAQ. CDR3 size: 13 residues. The variable domain in full, completed from reference TRBV7-6 and TRBJ2-6, reads GAGVSQSPRYKVTKRGQDVALRCDPISGHVSLYWYRQALGQGPEFLTYFNYEAQQDKSGLPNDRFSAERPEGSISTLTIQRTEQRDSAMYRCASSHRNPRGPTFGAGSRLTVL.

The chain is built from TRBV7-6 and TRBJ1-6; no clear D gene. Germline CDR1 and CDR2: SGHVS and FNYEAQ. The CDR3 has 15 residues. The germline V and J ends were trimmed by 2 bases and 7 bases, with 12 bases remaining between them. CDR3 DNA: TGTGCCAGCAGCTTAAAAATAAGGATGAATTCACCCCTCCACTTT. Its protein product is CASSLKIRMNSPLHF. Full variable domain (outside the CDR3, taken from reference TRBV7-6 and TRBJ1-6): GAGVSQSPRYKVTKRGQDVALRCDPISGHVSLYWYRQALGQGPEFLTYFNYEAQQDKSGLPNDRFSAERPEGSISTLTIQRTEQRDSAMYRCASSLKIRMNSPLHFGNGTRLTVT.

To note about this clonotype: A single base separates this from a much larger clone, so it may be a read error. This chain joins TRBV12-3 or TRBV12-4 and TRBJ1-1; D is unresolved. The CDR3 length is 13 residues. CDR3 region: CAGSFEGGAEAFF. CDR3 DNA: TGTGCCGGCAGTTTCGAGGGTGGGGCTGAAGCTTTCTTT.

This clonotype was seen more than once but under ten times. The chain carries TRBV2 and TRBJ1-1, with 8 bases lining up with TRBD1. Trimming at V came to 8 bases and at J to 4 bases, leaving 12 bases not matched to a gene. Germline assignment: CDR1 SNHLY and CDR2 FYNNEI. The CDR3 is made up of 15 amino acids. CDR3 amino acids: CASDATGTGGTEAFF. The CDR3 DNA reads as TGTGCCAGCGACGCGACCGGTACAGGGGGCACTGAAGCTTTCTTT.

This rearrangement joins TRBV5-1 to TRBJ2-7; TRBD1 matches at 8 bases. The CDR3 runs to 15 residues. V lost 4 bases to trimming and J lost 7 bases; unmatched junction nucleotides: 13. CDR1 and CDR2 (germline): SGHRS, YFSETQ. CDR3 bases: TGCGCCAGCAGCATCGGACAGGGCAGCACCGGGGAGCAGTACTTC. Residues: CASSIGQGSTGEQYF.

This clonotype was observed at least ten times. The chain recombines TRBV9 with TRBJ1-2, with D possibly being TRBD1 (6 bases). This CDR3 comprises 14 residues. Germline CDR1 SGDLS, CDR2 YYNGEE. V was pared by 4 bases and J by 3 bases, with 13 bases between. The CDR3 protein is CASSPHREYYGYTF. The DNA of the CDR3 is TGTGCCAGCAGCCCCCACAGGGAATACTATGGCTACACCTTC.

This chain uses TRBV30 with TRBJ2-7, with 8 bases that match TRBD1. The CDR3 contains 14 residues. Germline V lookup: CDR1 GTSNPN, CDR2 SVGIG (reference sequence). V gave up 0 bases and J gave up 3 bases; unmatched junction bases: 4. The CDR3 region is CAWSVGTGYYEQYF. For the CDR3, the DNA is TGTGCCTGGAGTGTCGGGACAGGCTACTACGAGCAGTACTTC.